Listed below are T cell receptor beta chains from one sample, sequenced in a study of control samples from healthy donors and cancer patients. TCRdb's table, derived via immunoSEQ multiplex PCR, lists solely in-frame clones and lacks some. Here the sample spans about 120,000 clones, roughly 87% being singletons. Sequencing used blood. These receptors were collected from a young man in good health. The CDR3 runs from the conserved cysteine through the conserved F or W. Each record gives: J gene, V gene, clone size, D gene, CDR3 protein, CDR3 DNA. D genes are given only for firm matches. Size values are once, few and many counts, or a class for expanded clones, and some rows have none.

j_call: TRBJ2-1
v_call: TRBV14
clone_size: -
d_call: TRBD1
cdr3_aa: CASSQATGLGSYNEQFF
cdr3_nt: TGTGCCAGCAGCCAAGCGACAGGGCTTGGCTCCTACAATGAGCAGTTCTTC

j_call: TRBJ1-5
v_call: TRBV21-1
clone_size: -
d_call: -
cdr3_aa: CASSISADRGDQPQHF
cdr3_nt: TGTGCCAGCAGCATTTCGGCGGACAGGGGAGATCAGCCCCAGCATTTT

j_call: TRBJ2-1
v_call: TRBV28
clone_size: -
d_call: -
cdr3_aa: CASSLSGGDEQFF
cdr3_nt: TGTGCCAGCAGTTTAAGTGGTGGCGATGAGCAGTTCTTC

j_call: TRBJ1-4
v_call: TRBV19
clone_size: -
d_call: -
cdr3_aa: CASMGFTNEKLFF
cdr3_nt: TGTGCCAGTATGGGTTTTACTAATGAAAAACTGTTTTTT

j_call: TRBJ2-1
v_call: TRBV4-3
clone_size: -
d_call: TRBD2
cdr3_aa: CASSRGTSGSTGYNEQFF
cdr3_nt: TGCGCCAGCAGCCGTGGGACTAGCGGGAGTACGGGCTACAATGAGCAGTTCTTC

j_call: TRBJ2-1
v_call: TRBV29-1
clone_size: -
d_call: -
cdr3_aa: CSVEEVASYNEQFF
cdr3_nt: TGCAGCGTTGAAGAAGTAGCTAGCTACAATGAGCAGTTCTTC

j_call: TRBJ2-3
v_call: TRBV30
clone_size: -
d_call: TRBD2
cdr3_aa: CAWSPAGRLDTQYF
cdr3_nt: TGTGCCTGGTCACCGGCCGGGAGGTTAGATACGCAGTATTTT

j_call: TRBJ2-6
v_call: TRBV2
clone_size: -
d_call: -
cdr3_aa: CASSRTGTTGANVLTF
cdr3_nt: TGTGCCAGCAGTCGTACAGGGACCACTGGGGCCAACGTCCTGACTTTC

j_call: TRBJ1-3
v_call: TRBV7-9
clone_size: -
d_call: -
cdr3_aa: CASSLRQGPDSGNTIYF
cdr3_nt: TGTGCCAGCAGCTTAAGGCAGGGGCCCGACTCTGGAAACACCATATATTTT

j_call: TRBJ2-1
v_call: TRBV7-9
clone_size: -
d_call: TRBD2
cdr3_aa: CASSLRLISGSDEQFF
cdr3_nt: TGTGCCAGCAGCTTAAGACTAATAAGCGGGAGCGACGAGCAGTTCTTC

j_call: TRBJ2-3
v_call: TRBV9
clone_size: few
d_call: -
cdr3_aa: CASSTSTQAVTQYF
cdr3_nt: TGTGCCAGCAGCACCTCGACCCAGGCCGTCACGCAGTATTTT

j_call: TRBJ2-3
v_call: TRBV27
clone_size: -
d_call: -
cdr3_aa: CASSSYWALGDTQYF
cdr3_nt: TGTGCCAGCAGTTCGTACTGGGCGTTGGGGGATACGCAGTATTTT

j_call: TRBJ2-2
v_call: TRBV6-6
clone_size: -
d_call: -
cdr3_aa: CASSYTGAANTGELFF
cdr3_nt: TGTGCCAGCAGTTACACAGGAGCAGCGAACACCGGGGAGCTGTTTTTT

j_call: TRBJ2-7
v_call: TRBV28
clone_size: -
d_call: -
cdr3_aa: CASSLSRRTYEQYF
cdr3_nt: TGTGCCAGCAGTCTCTCGAGGAGGACCTACGAGCAGTACTTC

j_call: TRBJ1-6
v_call: TRBV12-3/TRBV12-4
clone_size: -
d_call: -
cdr3_aa: CASSSTSNSPLHF
cdr3_nt: TGTGCCAGCAGTTCAACTTCTAATTCACCCCTCCACTTT

j_call: TRBJ1-5
v_call: TRBV30
clone_size: -
d_call: TRBD1
cdr3_aa: CAWSALDRGTQPQHF
cdr3_nt: TGTGCCTGGAGTGCCCTGGACAGGGGGACTCAGCCCCAGCATTTT

j_call: TRBJ1-1
v_call: TRBV24-1
clone_size: -
d_call: -
cdr3_aa: CAPPEGRSQRAFF
cdr3_nt: TGTGCCCCCCCTGAGGGGCGGTCTCAGAGGGCTTTCTTT

j_call: TRBJ2-1
v_call: TRBV7-2
clone_size: -
d_call: TRBD2
cdr3_aa: CASSLDSGRGSEQFF
cdr3_nt: TGTGCCAGCAGCTTAGATAGCGGGAGGGGGAGTGAGCAGTTCTTC

j_call: TRBJ2-7
v_call: TRBV11-2
clone_size: -
d_call: TRBD2
cdr3_aa: CASSLPQTSGSFYEQYF
cdr3_nt: TGTGCCAGCAGCTTACCTCAGACTAGCGGGAGCTTCTACGAGCAGTACTTC

j_call: TRBJ1-1
v_call: TRBV3-1/TRBV3-2
clone_size: -
d_call: -
cdr3_aa: CASSHGQSRNTEAFF
cdr3_nt: TGTGCCAGCAGCCACGGACAGTCCCGAAACACTGAAGCTTTCTTT

j_call: TRBJ2-7
v_call: TRBV20-1
clone_size: once
d_call: -
cdr3_aa: CSARDPPNQYF
cdr3_nt: TGCAGTGCTAGAGATCCACCCAACCAGTACTTC

j_call: TRBJ1-1
v_call: TRBV18
clone_size: -
d_call: TRBD1
cdr3_aa: CASSPRVAGQGVTEAFF
cdr3_nt: TGTGCCAGCTCACCACGGGTAGCGGGACAGGGAGTCACTGAAGCTTTCTTT

j_call: TRBJ2-5
v_call: TRBV7-6
clone_size: -
d_call: -
cdr3_aa: CASSPSQETQYF
cdr3_nt: TGTGCCAGCAGCCCATCCCAAGAGACCCAGTACTTC

j_call: TRBJ2-3
v_call: TRBV5-4
clone_size: -
d_call: -
cdr3_aa: CASSPGPTDTQYF
cdr3_nt: TGTGCCAGCAGCCCGGGACCTACAGATACGCAGTATTTT

j_call: TRBJ2-7
v_call: TRBV14
clone_size: -
d_call: TRBD1
cdr3_aa: CASSLQTGSYEQYF
cdr3_nt: TGTGCCAGCAGCCTACAGACAGGGTCCTACGAGCAGTACTTC

j_call: TRBJ1-1
v_call: TRBV13
clone_size: -
d_call: -
cdr3_aa: CASSTRGNTEAFF
cdr3_nt: TGTGCCAGCAGCACCAGGGGTAACACTGAAGCTTTCTTT

j_call: TRBJ2-1
v_call: TRBV19
clone_size: -
d_call: -
cdr3_aa: CASSRQGNEQFF
cdr3_nt: TGTGCCAGTAGTAGGCAGGGCAATGAGCAGTTCTTC

j_call: TRBJ2-1
v_call: TRBV6-5
clone_size: -
d_call: -
cdr3_aa: CASSYRVNSYNEQFF
cdr3_nt: TGTGCCAGCAGTTACAGGGTTAACTCCTACAATGAGCAGTTCTTC

j_call: TRBJ2-7
v_call: TRBV6-5
clone_size: -
d_call: TRBD1
cdr3_aa: CASRGDRDEQYF
cdr3_nt: TGTGCCAGCAGGGGGGACAGGGACGAGCAGTACTTC

j_call: TRBJ2-2
v_call: TRBV11-2
clone_size: -
d_call: TRBD2
cdr3_aa: CASSLQSSGSAGELFF
cdr3_nt: TGTGCCAGCAGCTTACAGTCTAGCGGGAGCGCCGGGGAGCTGTTTTTT

j_call: TRBJ1-2
v_call: TRBV7-9
clone_size: -
d_call: -
cdr3_aa: CASSSPRNKGVPDGYTF
cdr3_nt: TGTGCCAGCAGCTCCCCCCGAAATAAGGGCGTACCGGATGGCTACACCTTC

j_call: TRBJ1-4
v_call: TRBV5-4
clone_size: -
d_call: -
cdr3_aa: CASSTGTLGEKLFF
cdr3_nt: TGTGCCAGCAGCACCGGGACCTTGGGTGAAAAACTGTTTTTT

j_call: TRBJ2-1
v_call: TRBV10-3
clone_size: -
d_call: -
cdr3_aa: CAIMRAENSYNEQFF
cdr3_nt: TGTGCCATCATGAGGGCGGAAAACTCCTACAATGAGCAGTTCTTC

j_call: TRBJ2-7
v_call: TRBV9
clone_size: -
d_call: -
cdr3_aa: CASSVSAGVSYEQYF
cdr3_nt: TGTGCCAGCAGCGTATCGGCAGGGGTCTCCTACGAGCAGTACTTC

j_call: TRBJ2-2
v_call: TRBV19
clone_size: -
d_call: -
cdr3_aa: CASSNPGNTGELFF
cdr3_nt: TGTGCCAGTAGTAACCCCGGAAACACCGGGGAGCTGTTTTTT

j_call: TRBJ1-2
v_call: TRBV5-1
clone_size: -
d_call: -
cdr3_aa: CASSLGSLGYTF
cdr3_nt: TGCGCCAGCAGCTTGGGTAGTCTTGGCTACACCTTC

j_call: TRBJ2-3
v_call: TRBV25-1
clone_size: -
d_call: -
cdr3_aa: CASTSARGADTQYF
cdr3_nt: TGTGCCAGCACTAGCGCTCGGGGTGCAGATACGCAGTATTTT

j_call: TRBJ1-3
v_call: TRBV6-5
clone_size: -
d_call: -
cdr3_aa: CASRTVKTSGNTIYF
cdr3_nt: TGTGCCTCCAGGACAGTGAAAACCTCTGGAAACACCATATATTTT

j_call: TRBJ1-5
v_call: TRBV24-1
clone_size: -
d_call: -
cdr3_aa: CATSDPRDSNQPQHF
cdr3_nt: TGTGCCACCAGTGATCCCCGGGACAGCAATCAGCCCCAGCATTTT

j_call: TRBJ2-4
v_call: TRBV7-2
clone_size: once
d_call: -
cdr3_aa: CASSSLGSGGPTGKNIQYF
cdr3_nt: TGTGCCAGCAGCTCCCTCGGATCCGGGGGGCCCACGGGCAAAAACATTCAGTACTTC